The rows below give T cell receptor beta chains drawn from one sample of a study of T cell responses to AZD1222 COVID-19 vaccine. The method was immunoSEQ multiplex PCR; TCRdb's version includes in-frame clones alone and lacks a portion of them. The data contain some 120,000 clones, approximately 85% of them singletons. The sample in question was peripheral blood, obtained 28 days after the second AZD1222 dose. The receptors were gathered from an adult who received the AZD1222 COVID-19 vaccine. CDR3s include the opening cysteine and the closing phenylalanine or tryptophan. The D gene is left open where the match is weak. Rows give clone size only sometimes, using once, few, many, or a class for an expanded clone.

clone_size j_call v_call d_call cdr3_nt cdr3_aa
few TRBJ2-2 TRBV2 TRBD2 TGTGCCAGCAGTGAGTACAGCGGGAAAACCGGGGAGCTGTTTTTT CASSEYSGKTGELFF
. TRBJ1-3 TRBV12-3/TRBV12-4 . TGTGCCAGCAGTCCCAGCAGAAACACCATATATTTT CASSPSRNTIYF
once TRBJ1-1 TRBV5-1 . TGCGCCAGCAGCTTGGACCCGGACACTGAAGCTTTCTTT CASSLDPDTEAFF
. TRBJ2-7 TRBV2 . TGTGCCAGCAGCGGACGGTTCTACGAGCAGTACTTC CASSGRFYEQYF
. TRBJ1-2 TRBV9 TRBD1 TGTGCCAGCAGTGGGATGGCCAGGGGGGGCTACACCTTC CASSGMARGGYTF
. TRBJ2-7 TRBV6-5 TRBD2 TGTGCCAGCAGAGGACTAGCGGGAACCTACGAGCAGTACTTC CASRGLAGTYEQYF
once TRBJ1-4 TRBV10-1 . TGCGCCAGCACCCGTGGGGACGGGGAAAAACTGTTTTTT CASTRGDGEKLFF
. TRBJ2-7 TRBV11-2 TRBD1 TGTGCCAGCAGCTCAAGGACAGGGGCACTGGACGAGCAGTACTTC CASSSRTGALDEQYF
. TRBJ1-1 TRBV5-4 . TGTGCCAGCCGAGGGGGAGTGGAGACTGAAGCTTTCTTT CASRGGVETEAFF
. TRBJ1-3 TRBV6-5 . TGTGCCAGCAAAGCGGTTGGAGGAAACACCATATATTTT CASKAVGGNTIYF
. TRBJ1-5 TRBV7-8 . TGTGCCAGCAGCTTCGCCAGGGGTAATCAGCCCCAGCATTTT CASSFARGNQPQHF
few TRBJ2-1 TRBV19 TRBD2 TGTGCCAGTAGTTACATGAGCGGGGGGGGCCGGAGGGAGCAGTTCTTC CASSYMSGGGRREQFF